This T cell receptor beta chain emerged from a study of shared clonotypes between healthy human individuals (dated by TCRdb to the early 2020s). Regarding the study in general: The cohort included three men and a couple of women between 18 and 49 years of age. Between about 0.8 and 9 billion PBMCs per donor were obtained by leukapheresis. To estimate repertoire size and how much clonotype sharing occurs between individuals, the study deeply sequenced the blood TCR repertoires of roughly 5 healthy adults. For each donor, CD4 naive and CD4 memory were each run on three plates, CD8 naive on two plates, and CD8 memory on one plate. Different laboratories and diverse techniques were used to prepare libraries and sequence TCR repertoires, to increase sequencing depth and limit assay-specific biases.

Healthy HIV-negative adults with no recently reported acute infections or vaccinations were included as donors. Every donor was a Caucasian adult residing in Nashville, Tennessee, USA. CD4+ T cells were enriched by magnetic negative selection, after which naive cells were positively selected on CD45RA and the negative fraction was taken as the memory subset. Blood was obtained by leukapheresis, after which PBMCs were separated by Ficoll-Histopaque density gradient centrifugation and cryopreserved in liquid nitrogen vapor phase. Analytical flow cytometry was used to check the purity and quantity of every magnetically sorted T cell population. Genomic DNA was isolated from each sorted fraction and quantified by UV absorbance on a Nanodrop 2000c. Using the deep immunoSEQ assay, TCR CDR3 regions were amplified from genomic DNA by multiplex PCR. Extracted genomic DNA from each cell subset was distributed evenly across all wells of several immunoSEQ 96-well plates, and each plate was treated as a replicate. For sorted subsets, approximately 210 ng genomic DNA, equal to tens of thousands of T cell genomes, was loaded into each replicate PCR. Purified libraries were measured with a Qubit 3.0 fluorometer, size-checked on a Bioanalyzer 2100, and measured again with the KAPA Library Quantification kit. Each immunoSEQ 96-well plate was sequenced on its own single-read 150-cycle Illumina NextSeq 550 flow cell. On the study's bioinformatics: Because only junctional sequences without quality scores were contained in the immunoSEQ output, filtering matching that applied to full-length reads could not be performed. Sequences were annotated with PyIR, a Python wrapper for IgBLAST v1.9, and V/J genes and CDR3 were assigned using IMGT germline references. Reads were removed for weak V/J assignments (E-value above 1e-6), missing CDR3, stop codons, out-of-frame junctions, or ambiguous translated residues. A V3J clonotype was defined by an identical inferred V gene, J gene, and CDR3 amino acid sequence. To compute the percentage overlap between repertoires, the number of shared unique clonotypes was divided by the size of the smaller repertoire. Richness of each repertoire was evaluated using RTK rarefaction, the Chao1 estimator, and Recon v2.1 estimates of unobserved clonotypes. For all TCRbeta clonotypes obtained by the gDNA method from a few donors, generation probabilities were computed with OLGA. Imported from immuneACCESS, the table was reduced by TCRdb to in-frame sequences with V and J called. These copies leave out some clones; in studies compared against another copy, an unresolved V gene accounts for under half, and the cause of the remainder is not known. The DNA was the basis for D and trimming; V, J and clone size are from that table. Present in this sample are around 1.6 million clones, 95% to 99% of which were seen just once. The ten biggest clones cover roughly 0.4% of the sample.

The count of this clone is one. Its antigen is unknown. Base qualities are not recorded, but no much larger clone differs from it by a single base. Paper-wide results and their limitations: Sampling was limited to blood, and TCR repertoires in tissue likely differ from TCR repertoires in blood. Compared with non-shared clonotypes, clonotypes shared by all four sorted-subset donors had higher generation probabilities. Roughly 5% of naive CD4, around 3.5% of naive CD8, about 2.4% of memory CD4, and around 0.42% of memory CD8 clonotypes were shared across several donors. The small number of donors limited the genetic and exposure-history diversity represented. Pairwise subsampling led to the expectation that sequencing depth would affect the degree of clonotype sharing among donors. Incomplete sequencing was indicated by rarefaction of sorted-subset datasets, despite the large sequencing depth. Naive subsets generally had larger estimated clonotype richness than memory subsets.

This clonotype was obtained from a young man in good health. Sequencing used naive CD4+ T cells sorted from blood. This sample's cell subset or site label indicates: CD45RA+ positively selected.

CDR3 loop: CASSRGPLAGTEAFF. The nucleotides read TGTGCCAGCAGCCGGGGCCCTCTCGCTGGCACTGAAGCTTTCTTT. The chain is made from TRBV7-9 and TRBJ1-1; a tentative D match to TRBD1 spans 5 bases. Measured from the cysteine to the phenylalanine, the CDR3 is 15 residues long. The CDR3 DNA has 45 bases and is translated from base 1. From a lookup of the germline V gene (reference sequence), CDR1 and CDR2 are SEHNR and FQNEAQ. At the junction V is shortened by 5 bases and J by 4 bases, with 17 bases in between.